The 4 T cell receptor beta chains presented below share a single source sample, sequenced in a study of T cell responses to AZD1222 COVID-19 vaccine. Data came from immunoSEQ multiplex PCR; TCRdb stores just in-frame clones and leaves some out. This table has 110,000 or so clones, 82% appearing once. The sample consisted of peripheral blood, taken on day 0 of AZD1222 vaccination. These receptors all come from an adult in good health.

V gene TRBV6-1 combines with J gene TRBJ1-4, with TRBD1 matching over 9 bases. The CDR3 is made up of 16 amino acids. V lost 4 bases, J lost 7 bases, and 10 bases stayed unmatched. Per germline, CDR1 MNHNS and CDR2 SASEGT. In DNA, the CDR3 is TGTGCCAGCAGTGGACTCACAGGGGGCCTGGGTGAAAAACTGTTTTTT. Its translation is CASSGLTGGLGEKLFF.

Only one count was recorded for this clone. The rearrangement uses TRBV19 and TRBJ1-2; 7 bases align to TRBD1. This CDR3 spans 15 amino acids. Germline V gene data show CDR1 as LNHDA and CDR2 as SQIVND (reference sequence). V was pared by 5 bases and J by 5 bases, with 11 bases of the junction left unmatched. DNA for the CDR3: TGTGCCAGTAGTTATACTCCGGGACAGCGTTATGGCTACACCTTC. Its translation is CASSYTPGQRYGYTF.

The chain has TRBV27 and TRBJ2-3; no firm D call. CDR3 size: 14 residues. Per the germline V gene, CDR1 is MNHEY and CDR2 is SMNVEV (reference sequence). V lost 3 bases and J lost 4, with 11 bases in between. CDR3 sequence reads: CASSFPGFADTQYF. The CDR3 coding sequence is TGTGCCAGCAGTTTTCCCGGGTTCGCAGATACGCAGTATTTT.

This rearrangement joins TRBV27 to TRBJ1-2, with unresolved D. The CDR3 spans 13 residues. Germline V gene sequence: CDR1 MNHEY, CDR2 SMNVEV (reference sequence). V gave up 6 bases and J gave up 4 bases, with 12 bases separating them. The CDR3 reads CASRPTGSYGYTF. The DNA of the CDR3 is TGTGCCAGCAGACCGACCGGAAGCTATGGCTACACCTTC.